Presented here are 19 T cell receptor beta chains from one specimen sequenced in a study of Ad26.COV2.S vaccination and SARS-CoV-2 variants. The treatment is: around 19 received Ad26.COV2.S at low or high dose, single or two shots; about 5 received placebo; per-sample allocation not given. Collection of the samples took place on day 63 after the first injection of vaccine or placebo. TCRdb keeps only in-frame clones here, not all; method: immunoSEQ multiplex PCR. The table includes some 340,000 clones, just under 85% detected once. The material was peripheral blood, obtained in a trial of Ad26.COV2.S vaccine versus placebo. These receptors were taken from a person aged 18-65 years who received the Ad26.COV2.S COVID-19 vaccine or a placebo.

This clone was counted a few times. The V gene is TRBV5-1, the J gene TRBJ2-1, with D possibly matching TRBD1 (5 bases). This CDR3 has 12 amino acids. Per germline, CDR1 SGHRS and CDR2 YFSETQ. Trimming took 0 bases from V and 10 from J, leaving 8 bases between them. In DNA, the CDR3 is TGCGCCAGCAGCTTGGAAGGGGTGGAGCAGTTCTTC. Encoded protein: CASSLEGVEQFF.

This chain links TRBV24-1 with TRBJ1-2, with D uncertain. The V gene lost 3 bases and the J gene lost 6 bases, with 13 bases spanning the gap. CDR1 is KGHDR, CDR2 SFDVKD, per germline. The CDR3 has 14 residues. The CDR3 here is CATSDPALGDGYTF. The CDR3 region has the DNA TGTGCCACCAGTGATCCTGCATTGGGAGATGGCTACACCTTC.

In its sample, this clone was seen a few times. In DNA, the CDR3 is TGTGCCAGCAGCTTAAAGGGGGAAAGCTCCTATAATTCACCCCTCCACTTT. Translation: CASSLKGESSYNSPLHF. The J gene is TRBJ1-6, the V gene TRBV11-2; D is perhaps TRBD1 (6 bases). Deletions cut 2 bases from V and 0 bases from J, with 11 bases between. The CDR3 is 17 residues long. The V gene's germline CDR1 is SGHAT and CDR2 FQNNGV.

The V and J genes are TRBV15 and TRBJ2-5; D is ambiguous. The germline CDR1 and CDR2 sequences are LNHNV and YYDKDF (reference sequence). Trimming cost V 5 bases and J 4 bases, with 8 bases left between them. The CDR3 extends over 12 amino acids. The CDR3 sequence is CATSPTGETQYF. The CDR3 nucleotides read TGTGCCACCAGCCCTACGGGAGAGACCCAGTACTTC.

This chain uses TRBV7-3 with TRBJ2-1; perhaps TRBD1 as D (7 bases). Trimming took 5 bases from V and 9 from J, leaving 11 bases between them. The germline V gene encodes CDR1 SGHTA and CDR2 FQGTGA. The CDR3 covers 12 residues. CDR3 coding DNA: TGTGCCAGCAGCATTCAGGGGGGTGAGCAGTTCTTC. Its protein product is CASSIQGGEQFF. Based on the CDR3 plus reference TRBV7-3 and TRBJ2-1, the full variable domain is GAGVSQTPSNKVTEKGKYVELRCDPISGHTALYWYRQSLGQGPEFLIYFQGTGAADDSGLPNDRFFAVRPEGSVSTLKIQRTERGDSAVYLCASSIQGGEQFFGPGTRLTVL.

This clone was detected only once. The CDR3 sequence: CASSQGGLAGVGTGELFF. CDR3 coding DNA: TGCGCCAGCAGCCAAGGGGGACTAGCGGGGGTAGGAACCGGGGAGCTGTTTTTT. V usage is TRBV4-1 and J usage is TRBJ2-2; the match to TRBD2 covers 14 bases. V lost 1 base to trimming and J lost 5 bases; unmatched junction nucleotides: 6. Germline CDR1 reads MGHRA; CDR2 reads YSYEKL. The CDR3 runs to 18 residues.

As regards this clone: The same CDR3 arises from other DNA sequences in this sample as well. The CDR3 DNA follows: TGTGCCAGCAGCTCGCTTAATTCACCCCTCCACTTT. Translation gives CASSSLNSPLHF. This sequence joins TRBV5-4 and TRBJ1-6; D is uncertain. This CDR3 region has 12 residues. The germline CDR1 and CDR2 sequences are SGHNT and YYREEE (reference sequence). Trimming took off 3 bases at V and 6 bases at J, with 4 bases between the two ends.

The chain has TRBV14 and TRBJ2-1; tentative D call: TRBD2 (6 bases). Between the trimmed V and J ends, which lost 2 bases and 4 bases, there was a span of 15 bases. This CDR3 comprises 16 residues. Germline CDR1 and CDR2: SGHDN and FVKESK. The CDR3 region is CASSQRPAGPYNEQFF. The CDR3 nucleotides are TGTGCCAGCAGCCAAAGGCCAGCGGGCCCATACAATGAGCAGTTCTTC.

V is TRBV11-3 and J is TRBJ1-1; weak D call: TRBD1 (5 bases). The CDR3 contains 14 residues. The V gene lost 5 bases and the J gene lost 0 bases, with 10 bases spanning the gap. CDR1 and CDR2 (germline): SGHNT, YENEEA. Here the CDR3 DNA reads TGTGCCAGCAGCCCTGGGACGATGAACACTGAAGCTTTCTTT. Translation gives CASSPGTMNTEAFF.

This CDR3 reads CASSDSTGGPGESPLHF. For the CDR3, the DNA is TGTGCCAGCAGTGACTCGACAGGGGGCCCGGGGGAGTCACCCCTCCACTTT. V usage is TRBV25-1 and J usage is TRBJ1-6; TRBD1 aligns across 10 bases. Germline V CDR1 and CDR2: MGHDK, SYGVNS. CDR3 length: 17 amino acids. V gave up 3 bases and J gave up 10 bases; unmatched junction bases: 12.

The V gene is TRBV28, the J gene TRBJ1-5; D is undetermined. This CDR3 is 12 amino acids long. In germline, CDR1 is MDHEN, CDR2 SYDVKM. The V end lost 7 bases, the J end lost 3 bases, and 7 bases lay between the germline ends. CDR3 nucleotide sequence: TGTGCCAGCACGCCGAACAATCAGCCCCAGCATTTT. Protein sequence: CASTPNNQPQHF.

The chain uses TRBV28 and TRBJ1-5; TRBD1 is a possible D gene (5 bases). Germline assignment: CDR1 MDHEN and CDR2 SYDVKM. The CDR3 runs to 17 residues. V was trimmed by 6 bases and J by 4 bases, leaving 22 bases between them. CDR3 nucleotides: TGTGCCAGCAGCATATTTTCCGGAGAAGAGGGGAATCAGCCCCAGCATTTT. This translates into CASSIFSGEEGNQPQHF.

This chain uses TRBV5-1 with TRBJ1-5; D is possibly TRBD1 (6 bases). Germline V gene data show CDR1 as SGHRS and CDR2 as YFSETQ. Between the trimmed V and J ends, which lost 5 bases and 2 bases, there was a span of 8 bases. CDR3 length: 13 residues. CDR3 in amino acids: CASRAGGNQPQHF. The CDR3 nucleotides read TGCGCCAGCAGGGCAGGGGGCAATCAGCCCCAGCATTTT. Using reference TRBV5-1 and TRBJ1-5 for the parts outside the CDR3, the full variable domain is KAGVTQTPRYLIKTRGQQVTLSCSPISGHRSVSWYQQTPGQGLQFLFEYFSETQRNKGNFPGRFSGRQFSNSRSEMNVSTLELGDSALYLCASRAGGNQPQHFGDGTRLSIL.

There are a few counts of this clone. The V call is TRBV20-1, the J call TRBJ2-7, with D tentatively TRBD2 (5 bases). Between the trimmed V and J ends, which lost 1 base and 6 bases, there was a span of 7 bases. The CDR3 spans 11 residues. The V gene's germline CDR1 is DFQATT and CDR2 SNEGSKA (reference sequence). The CDR3 DNA follows: TGCAGTGCTAGAGCAGAGGGCGAGCAGTACTTC. It yields the protein CSARAEGEQYF.

The rearrangement uses TRBV4-1 and TRBJ2-3; TRBD2 aligns across 7 bases. CDR1 is MGHRA and CDR2 is YSYEKL in the germline V gene. The trim removed 4 bases at V and 4 bases at J, leaving 8 bases unmatched. The CDR3 extends over 15 amino acids. CDR3 in amino acids: CASSRGRGMSDTQYF. The CDR3 DNA sequence: TGCGCCAGCAGCCGGGGGAGGGGAATGTCAGATACGCAGTATTTT.

This rearrangement joins TRBV4-2 to TRBJ2-2; 8 nucleotides agree with TRBD1. The germline V gene has CDR1 LGHNA and CDR2 YNFKEQ. CDR3 length: 16 residues. J gave up 2 bases and V 4 bases, and 6 bases lay outside the gene matches. The CDR3 protein is CASSLHRGANTGELFF. For the CDR3, the DNA is TGTGCCAGCAGCCTCCACAGGGGGGCCAACACCGGGGAGCTGTTTTTT.

V gene TRBV12-3 or TRBV12-4 combines with J gene TRBJ2-3; D not resolved. V was cut by 6 bases and J by 2 bases, with 6 bases left in between. This CDR3 comprises 12 residues. CDR3 amino acids: CASSNHTDTQYF. Here the CDR3 DNA reads TGTGCCAGCAGCAACCACACAGATACGCAGTATTTT.

This clone was recorded once. DNA for the CDR3: TGTGCCAGTAGTATAGTTGGGGACAGCAACTATGGCTACACCTTC. It yields the protein CASSIVGDSNYGYTF. The chain recombines TRBV19 with TRBJ1-2, with TRBD1 matching over 7 bases. V was clipped by 1 base and J by 2 bases; unmatched bases: 4. The CDR3 totals 15 residues. Germline V CDR1 and CDR2: LNHDA, SQIVND (reference sequence).

The chain employs TRBV28 and TRBJ1-2; D not certain. V was clipped by 6 bases and J by 4 bases, with 18 bases between them. This CDR3 spans 15 amino acids. Germline CDR1 MDHEN, CDR2 SYDVKM. CDR3 sequence reads: CASSSHASVGYGYTF. CDR3 sequence (DNA): TGTGCCAGCAGCTCGCACGCTAGCGTCGGCTATGGCTACACCTTC.